The present T cell receptor beta chain was sequenced within a study of beta chain features in type 1 diabetes. Across the whole study: Cells sorted and examined across all samples totaled approximately 100,000,000.

Findings and caveats of the study: It was among patients, rather than healthy donors, that naive, central memory and Treg TCRB repertoires appeared more similar.

Markers CD45RO/CCR7/CD25/CD127/CD95/CD27 served to sort CD4+ naive, central memory, regulatory and stem cell-like memory cells. This clone has just a few counts. Antigen: not known. CDR3 length equals 14 residues. Germline CDR1 reads KGHSH; CDR2 reads LQKENI. The V gene lost 1 base and the J gene lost 5 bases, with 11 bases spanning the gap. The investigators reverse transcribed all of the isolated RNA, so they sequenced expressed TCRB transcripts. Profiled with immunoSEQ multiplex PCR; TCRdb holds only in-frame clones, not every one. This sample carries hundreds of thousands of clones, under 8.5% of them seen once, and the ten largest clones take less than 0.45%.

The receptor was isolated from a woman between 18 and 29 years old in good health. This chain joins TRBV18 and TRBJ2-5; D gene ambiguous. Material for sequencing was central memory CD4+ T cells from blood. Here the CDR3 DNA reads TGTGCCAGCTCACCACTAGATGGTATGGAGACCCAGTACTTC. Translating it yields CASSPLDGMETQYF.